This T cell receptor (beta chain) was obtained from a study of vaccination and CD4 T cells after COVID-19. Study context: From HCoV-229E, HCoV-OC43, HCoV-NL63 and SARS-CoV-2, overlapping spike peptides were used to stimulate the cells.

The Oncomine TCR Beta short-read assay sequenced DNA from cultured CD4+ T cells. TCRdb re-called the PCR reads with MiXCR, one entry per CDR3 protein. The sample shows almost 7,500 distinct CDR3 sequences, around two fifths of them seen only once. The germline V gene has CDR1 LGHDT and CDR2 YNNKEL (reference sequence). This CDR3 is built from 14 residues. J lost 4 bases, V lost 6 bases, and 5 bases had no gene match. Study-wide points: Sampling was limited to relatively few convalescent patients, with no early post-infection timepoints studied. A nonsignificant median increase from around 21 to 38 SARS-CoV-2-reactive clonotypes was observed.

Treatment in this sample: roughly 10-day PBMC culture with coronavirus spike peptide pools or control peptides (ViraFEST assay). An unexposed donor provided the CD4+ T cells, which were collected before the COVID-19 pandemic (2011-2018). A remark on this clonotype: Its antigen is unknown.

The chain recombines TRBV3-1 with TRBJ1-5, with 8 bases identical to TRBD1. Sequences were obtained from CD4+ T cells from blood, cultured in vitro. The TCR was taken from a human donor in good health. The CDR3 is CASSGQGANQPQHF. The CDR3 DNA follows: TGTGCCAGCAGTGGACAGGGTGCAAATCAGCCCCAGCATTTT.